A single sample is the source of the 19 T cell receptor beta chains below, sequenced in a study of graft-versus-host responses after intestinal transplantation. TCRdb's copy holds only in-frame clones and misses some; the assay was immunoSEQ multiplex PCR. The sample has some 20,000 clones, roughly three quarters seen once. Graft tissue was processed to release intraepithelial and lamina propria lymphocytes. The specimen comprised ileum tissue, sampled roughly 3 weeks after intestinal transplant. The receptors here all came from a human patient who received an intestinal transplant, so some T cells may come from the graft donor.

This chain connects TRBV6-5 to TRBJ1-6, with a weak D call TRBD1 (5 bases). V was pared by 11 bases and J by 10 bases, with 9 bases between. CDR3 size: 10 residues. Germline CDR1 reads MNHEY; CDR2 reads SVGAGI. CDR3 sequence (DNA): TGTGCCGCCGGGGGGTCACCCCTCCACTTT. Amino acid sequence: CAAGGSPLHF.

The chain employs TRBV5-4 and TRBJ1-1, with a weak D call TRBD1 (5 bases). V was cut by 3 bases and J by 11 bases, with 17 bases left in between. This CDR3 spans 13 amino acids. Germline V gene data show CDR1 as SGHNT and CDR2 as YYREEE (reference sequence). CDR3 bases: TGTGCCAGCAGCTCATCTCGAACAAAGGGGGCTTTCTTT. This gives the protein CASSSSRTKGAFF.

This chain links TRBV5-1 with TRBJ2-3; 11 nucleotides match TRBD2. This CDR3 is 18 amino acids long. Germline V gene sequence: CDR1 SGHRS, CDR2 YFSETQ. Trimming at V came to 7 bases and at J to 5 bases, leaving 18 bases not matched to a gene. CDR3 DNA sequence: TGCGCCAGCCCTAAGCTAGCGGGGGGTCATAGAACACAAGATACGCAGTATTTT. Protein product: CASPKLAGGHRTQDTQYF.

This sequence joins TRBV7-9 and TRBJ2-1; 8 bases agree with TRBD2. J gave up 6 bases and V 4 bases, and 8 bases lay outside the gene matches. This CDR3 is built from 15 residues. Germline lookup yields CDR1 SEHNR and CDR2 FQNEAQ (reference sequence). The CDR3 protein is CASSSAGVLGNEQFF. CDR3 DNA sequence: TGTGCCAGCAGCTCAGCGGGAGTGCTGGGCAATGAGCAGTTCTTC.

Relative to its sample, this clone is medium-sized. The chain couples TRBV7-3 to TRBJ2-1; 9 nucleotides align to TRBD2. V shed 2 bases, J shed 9 bases, and the junction held 8 bases outside the gene matches. The CDR3 is 15 amino acids. In germline, CDR1 is SGHTA, CDR2 FQGTGA. The CDR3 DNA is TGTGCCAGCAGCTTAGCGGGGGGGCCGATTCTTGAGCAGTTCTTC. Its protein is CASSLAGGPILEQFF. Variable domain in full (rest from reference TRBV7-3 and TRBJ2-1): GAGVSQTPSNKVTEKGKYVELRCDPISGHTALYWYRQSLGQGPEFLIYFQGTGAADDSGLPNDRFFAVRPEGSVSTLKIQRTERGDSAVYLCASSLAGGPILEQFFGPGTRLTVL.

V is TRBV27 and J is TRBJ2-7; 13 nucleotides align to TRBD2. The CDR3 length is 13 residues. Germline CDR1 MNHEY, CDR2 SMNVEV (reference sequence). V shed 10 bases and J 3 bases; nucleotides not matched to a gene: 3. The chain's CDR3 is CATRLAGGYEQYF. The DNA for the CDR3 is TGTGCCACAAGACTAGCGGGAGGCTACGAGCAGTACTTC.

The gene calls are TRBV7-6 and TRBJ1-2; D possibly corresponds to TRBD1 (6 bases). Per germline, CDR1 SGHVS and CDR2 FNYEAQ. The CDR3 runs 13 residues. V was clipped by 5 bases and J by 10 bases, with 17 bases between them. CDR3 residues: CASSALGGGTYTF. The CDR3 nucleotides are TGTGCCAGCAGCGCGCTGGGAGGGGGGACCTACACCTTC.

This rearrangement joins TRBV7-9 to TRBJ1-2, with D tentatively TRBD1 (5 bases). Trimming pared 1 base from V and 4 bases from J, leaving 7 bases between. This CDR3 spans 13 amino acids. CDR1 and CDR2 (germline): SEHNR, FQNEAQ (reference sequence). The chain's CDR3 is CASSLGTSYGYTF. As DNA, the CDR3 is TGTGCCAGCAGCTTAGGGACATCCTATGGCTACACCTTC.

The gene calls are TRBV6-4 and TRBJ1-4; 10 bases are a match to TRBD1. The J segment lost 8 bases and the V segment lost 6 bases, leaving 6 bases of the junction unmatched. This CDR3 has 14 residues. The V gene's germline CDR1 is MRHNA and CDR2 SNTAGT. The DNA for the CDR3 is TGTGCCAGCAGCCAGACAGGGGGCGAGGAAAAACTGTTTTTT. Amino acid sequence: CASSQTGGEEKLFF.

The chain couples TRBV14 to TRBJ1-2, with TRBD1 as a possible D gene (5 bases). CDR3 size: 14 residues. Deletions cut 4 bases from V and 4 bases from J, with 13 bases between. Germline V CDR1 and CDR2: SGHDN, FVKESK. In nucleotides, the CDR3 is TGTGCCAGCAGCCCATCACAGGAAATCTATGGCTACACCTTC. The encoded protein is CASSPSQEIYGYTF.

This clone was found a few times. The chain joins TRBV29-1 to TRBJ1-1; D is possibly TRBD1 (5 bases). Per germline, CDR1 SQVTM and CDR2 ANQGSEA. The V and J ends lost 5 bases and 1 base respectively, with 11 bases between them. The CDR3 contains 13 residues. CDR3 in amino acids: CSVLGGRNTEAFF. The DNA of the CDR3 is TGCAGCGTTCTGGGGGGGAGGAACACTGAAGCTTTCTTT.

Here the CDR3 reads CASSLLQGSYGYTF. For the CDR3, the DNA is TGTGCCAGCAGTTTATTGCAGGGGTCCTATGGCTACACCTTC. This chain joins TRBV28 and TRBJ1-2, with a weak D call TRBD1 (6 bases). The CDR3 spans 14 residues. From germline, CDR1 is MDHEN and CDR2 SYDVKM. V lost 1 base and J 4 bases, leaving 10 bases between the germline ends.

V and J are TRBV27 and TRBJ2-7; D perhaps matches TRBD1 (6 bases). V dropped 3 bases and J dropped 4 bases, with 13 bases sitting between them. Germline-derived CDR1 and CDR2 are MNHEY and SMNVEV (reference sequence). The CDR3 length is 14 residues. CDR3 nucleotide sequence: TGTGCCAGCAGTTTCGGTACAGGGCCGTACGAGCAGTACTTC. This encodes CASSFGTGPYEQYF.

The chain recombines TRBV5-6 with TRBJ2-5; possible D gene TRBD2, 5 bases. Germline V CDR1 and CDR2: SGHDT, YYEEEE. This CDR3 spans 14 amino acids. The ends were cut back, 0 bases at V and 0 bases at J, with 6 bases in the middle. The DNA for the CDR3 is TGTGCCAGCAGCTTGGTACTAGACCAAGAGACCCAGTACTTC. Translation: CASSLVLDQETQYF.

A few counts support this clone. The chain has TRBV4-2 and TRBJ2-7; D perhaps matches TRBD2 (6 bases). Germline V gene data show CDR1 as LGHNA and CDR2 as YNFKEQ. V lost 0 bases and J lost 3, with 12 bases in between. The CDR3 spans 15 residues. This CDR3 reads CASSQEDYPFYEQYF. DNA for the CDR3: TGTGCCAGCAGCCAAGAGGACTACCCCTTCTACGAGCAGTACTTC.

The chain couples TRBV7-7 to TRBJ2-7, with unresolved D. The V end was cut by 1 base, the J end by 3 bases, with 7 bases between. The CDR3 is made up of 13 amino acids. Germline V gene sequence: CDR1 SSHAT, CDR2 FNYEAQ (reference sequence). CDR3 in amino acids: CASSLEGDYEQYF. The CDR3, as DNA: TGTGCCAGCAGCTTAGAAGGAGACTACGAGCAGTACTTC. Filled out from reference TRBV7-7 and TRBJ2-7, the complete variable domain reads GAGVSQSPRYKVTKRGQDVTLRCDPISSHATLYWYQQALGQGPEFLTYFNYEAQPDKSGLPSDRFSAERPEGSISTLTIQRTEQRDSAMYRCASSLEGDYEQYFGPGTRLTVT.

The gene calls are TRBV5-1 and TRBJ2-1, with D possibly TRBD2 on 6 matching bases. The V gene lost 7 bases and the J gene lost 1 base, with 12 bases spanning the gap. This CDR3 spans 14 amino acids. Looked up from germline, CDR1 is SGHRS and CDR2 is YFSETQ. DNA of the CDR3: TGCGCCAGCGCCGGGGGTGGGTCCTACAATGAGCAGTTCTTC. This sequence encodes CASAGGGSYNEQFF. The full variable domain, in which reference TRBV5-1 and TRBJ2-1 provide the parts outside the CDR3, is KAGVTQTPRYLIKTRGQQVTLSCSPISGHRSVSWYQQTPGQGLQFLFEYFSETQRNKGNFPGRFSGRQFSNSRSEMNVSTLELGDSALYLCASAGGGSYNEQFFGPGTRLTVL.

This clone was detected only a few times. The V call is TRBV6-5, the J call TRBJ1-3, with D maybe TRBD1 (5 bases). The CDR3 is 14 residues long. Germline assignment: CDR1 MNHEY and CDR2 SVGAGI. V was clipped by 5 bases and J by 0 bases, with 8 bases between them. The CDR3 protein is CASSAGISGNTIYF. CDR3 sequence (DNA): TGTGCCAGCAGTGCAGGGATCTCTGGAAACACCATATATTTT.

In this sample, this clone turned up once. V gene TRBV7-9 combines with J gene TRBJ1-1; 8 nucleotides match TRBD1. The V gene end was trimmed by 5 bases and the J gene end by 0 bases; junction bases not matched to a gene: 5. The CDR3 spans 15 residues. The germline V gene has CDR1 SEHNR and CDR2 FQNEAQ (reference sequence). The chain's CDR3 is CASSPRDRMNTEAFF. The CDR3 DNA reads as TGTGCCAGCAGCCCCCGGGACAGGATGAACACTGAAGCTTTCTTT. The variable domain in full, with the rest retrieved from reference TRBV7-9 and TRBJ1-1, is DTGVSQNPRHKITKRGQNVTFRCDPISEHNRLYWYRQTLGQGPEFLTYFQNEAQLEKSRLLSDRFSAERPKGSFSTLEIQRTEQGDSAMYLCASSPRDRMNTEAFFGQGTRLTVV.